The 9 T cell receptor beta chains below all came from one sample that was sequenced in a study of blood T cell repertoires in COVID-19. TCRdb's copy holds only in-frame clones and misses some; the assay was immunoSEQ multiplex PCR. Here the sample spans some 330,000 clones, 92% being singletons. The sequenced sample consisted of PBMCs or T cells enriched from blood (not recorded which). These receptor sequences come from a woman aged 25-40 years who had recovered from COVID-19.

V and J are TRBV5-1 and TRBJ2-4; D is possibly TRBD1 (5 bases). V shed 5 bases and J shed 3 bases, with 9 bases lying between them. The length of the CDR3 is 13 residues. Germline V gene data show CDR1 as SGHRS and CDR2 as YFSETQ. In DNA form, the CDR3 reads TGCGCCAGCAGAGAAGACAGCAAAAACATTCAGTACTTC. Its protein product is CASREDSKNIQYF.

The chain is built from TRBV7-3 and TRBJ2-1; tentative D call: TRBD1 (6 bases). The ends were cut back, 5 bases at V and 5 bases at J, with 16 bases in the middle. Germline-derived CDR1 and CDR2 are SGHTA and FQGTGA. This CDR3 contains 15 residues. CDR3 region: CASSPYRELNNEQFF. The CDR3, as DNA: TGTGCCAGCAGCCCCTACAGGGAGTTAAACAATGAGCAGTTCTTC.

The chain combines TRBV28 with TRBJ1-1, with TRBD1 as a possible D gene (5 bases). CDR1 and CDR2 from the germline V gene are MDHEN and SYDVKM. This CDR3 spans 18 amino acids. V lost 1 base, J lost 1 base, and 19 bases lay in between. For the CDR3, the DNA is TGTGCCAGCAGTTTATCCCCCCCGGGCAGGGTGGGGAACACTGAAGCTTTCTTT. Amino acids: CASSLSPPGRVGNTEAFF.

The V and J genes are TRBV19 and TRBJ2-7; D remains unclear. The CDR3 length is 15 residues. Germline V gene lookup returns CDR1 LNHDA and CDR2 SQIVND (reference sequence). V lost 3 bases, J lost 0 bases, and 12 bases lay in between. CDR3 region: CASSIAVGFSYEQYF. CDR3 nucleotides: TGTGCCAGTAGTATCGCGGTAGGCTTCTCCTACGAGCAGTACTTC. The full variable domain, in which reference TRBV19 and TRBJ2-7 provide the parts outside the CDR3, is DGGITQSPKYLFRKEGQNVTLSCEQNLNHDAMYWYRQDPGQGLRLIYYSQIVNDFQKGDIAEGYSVSREKKESFPLTVTSAQKNPTAFYLCASSIAVGFSYEQYFGPGTRLTVT.

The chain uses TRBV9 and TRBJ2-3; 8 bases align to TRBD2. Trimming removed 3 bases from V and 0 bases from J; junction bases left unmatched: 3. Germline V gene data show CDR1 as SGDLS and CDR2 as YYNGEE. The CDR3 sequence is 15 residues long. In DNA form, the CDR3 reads TGTGCCAGCAGCGCCCCTAGCGGGAGCACAGATACGCAGTATTTT. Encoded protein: CASSAPSGSTDTQYF.

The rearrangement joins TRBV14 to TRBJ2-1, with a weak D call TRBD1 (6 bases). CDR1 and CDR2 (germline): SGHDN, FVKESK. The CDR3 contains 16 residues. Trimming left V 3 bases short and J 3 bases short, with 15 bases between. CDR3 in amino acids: CASSQGAGSLYNEQFF. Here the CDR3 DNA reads TGTGCCAGCAGCCAGGGGGCAGGGAGTCTCTACAATGAGCAGTTCTTC.

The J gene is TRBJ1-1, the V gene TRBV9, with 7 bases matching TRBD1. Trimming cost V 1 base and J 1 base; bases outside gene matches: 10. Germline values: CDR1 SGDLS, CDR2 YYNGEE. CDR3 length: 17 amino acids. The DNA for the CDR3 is TGTGCCAGCAGCGTATCGGGACAGCTCCTACAGAACACTGAAGCTTTCTTT. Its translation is CASSVSGQLLQNTEAFF.

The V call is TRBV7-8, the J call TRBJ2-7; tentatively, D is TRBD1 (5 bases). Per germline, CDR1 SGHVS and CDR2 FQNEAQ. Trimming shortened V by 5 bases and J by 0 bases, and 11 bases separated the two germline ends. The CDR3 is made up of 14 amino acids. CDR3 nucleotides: TGTGCCAGCAGCCCCCAGGGTAGCTCCTACGAGCAGTACTTC. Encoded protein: CASSPQGSSYEQYF.

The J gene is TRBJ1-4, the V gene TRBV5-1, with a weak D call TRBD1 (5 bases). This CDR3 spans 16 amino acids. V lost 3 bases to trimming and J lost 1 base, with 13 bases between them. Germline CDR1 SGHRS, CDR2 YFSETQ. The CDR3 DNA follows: TGCGCCAGCAGCTGGGGCTTAAGGGGAACTAATGAAAAACTGTTTTTT. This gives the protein CASSWGLRGTNEKLFF.